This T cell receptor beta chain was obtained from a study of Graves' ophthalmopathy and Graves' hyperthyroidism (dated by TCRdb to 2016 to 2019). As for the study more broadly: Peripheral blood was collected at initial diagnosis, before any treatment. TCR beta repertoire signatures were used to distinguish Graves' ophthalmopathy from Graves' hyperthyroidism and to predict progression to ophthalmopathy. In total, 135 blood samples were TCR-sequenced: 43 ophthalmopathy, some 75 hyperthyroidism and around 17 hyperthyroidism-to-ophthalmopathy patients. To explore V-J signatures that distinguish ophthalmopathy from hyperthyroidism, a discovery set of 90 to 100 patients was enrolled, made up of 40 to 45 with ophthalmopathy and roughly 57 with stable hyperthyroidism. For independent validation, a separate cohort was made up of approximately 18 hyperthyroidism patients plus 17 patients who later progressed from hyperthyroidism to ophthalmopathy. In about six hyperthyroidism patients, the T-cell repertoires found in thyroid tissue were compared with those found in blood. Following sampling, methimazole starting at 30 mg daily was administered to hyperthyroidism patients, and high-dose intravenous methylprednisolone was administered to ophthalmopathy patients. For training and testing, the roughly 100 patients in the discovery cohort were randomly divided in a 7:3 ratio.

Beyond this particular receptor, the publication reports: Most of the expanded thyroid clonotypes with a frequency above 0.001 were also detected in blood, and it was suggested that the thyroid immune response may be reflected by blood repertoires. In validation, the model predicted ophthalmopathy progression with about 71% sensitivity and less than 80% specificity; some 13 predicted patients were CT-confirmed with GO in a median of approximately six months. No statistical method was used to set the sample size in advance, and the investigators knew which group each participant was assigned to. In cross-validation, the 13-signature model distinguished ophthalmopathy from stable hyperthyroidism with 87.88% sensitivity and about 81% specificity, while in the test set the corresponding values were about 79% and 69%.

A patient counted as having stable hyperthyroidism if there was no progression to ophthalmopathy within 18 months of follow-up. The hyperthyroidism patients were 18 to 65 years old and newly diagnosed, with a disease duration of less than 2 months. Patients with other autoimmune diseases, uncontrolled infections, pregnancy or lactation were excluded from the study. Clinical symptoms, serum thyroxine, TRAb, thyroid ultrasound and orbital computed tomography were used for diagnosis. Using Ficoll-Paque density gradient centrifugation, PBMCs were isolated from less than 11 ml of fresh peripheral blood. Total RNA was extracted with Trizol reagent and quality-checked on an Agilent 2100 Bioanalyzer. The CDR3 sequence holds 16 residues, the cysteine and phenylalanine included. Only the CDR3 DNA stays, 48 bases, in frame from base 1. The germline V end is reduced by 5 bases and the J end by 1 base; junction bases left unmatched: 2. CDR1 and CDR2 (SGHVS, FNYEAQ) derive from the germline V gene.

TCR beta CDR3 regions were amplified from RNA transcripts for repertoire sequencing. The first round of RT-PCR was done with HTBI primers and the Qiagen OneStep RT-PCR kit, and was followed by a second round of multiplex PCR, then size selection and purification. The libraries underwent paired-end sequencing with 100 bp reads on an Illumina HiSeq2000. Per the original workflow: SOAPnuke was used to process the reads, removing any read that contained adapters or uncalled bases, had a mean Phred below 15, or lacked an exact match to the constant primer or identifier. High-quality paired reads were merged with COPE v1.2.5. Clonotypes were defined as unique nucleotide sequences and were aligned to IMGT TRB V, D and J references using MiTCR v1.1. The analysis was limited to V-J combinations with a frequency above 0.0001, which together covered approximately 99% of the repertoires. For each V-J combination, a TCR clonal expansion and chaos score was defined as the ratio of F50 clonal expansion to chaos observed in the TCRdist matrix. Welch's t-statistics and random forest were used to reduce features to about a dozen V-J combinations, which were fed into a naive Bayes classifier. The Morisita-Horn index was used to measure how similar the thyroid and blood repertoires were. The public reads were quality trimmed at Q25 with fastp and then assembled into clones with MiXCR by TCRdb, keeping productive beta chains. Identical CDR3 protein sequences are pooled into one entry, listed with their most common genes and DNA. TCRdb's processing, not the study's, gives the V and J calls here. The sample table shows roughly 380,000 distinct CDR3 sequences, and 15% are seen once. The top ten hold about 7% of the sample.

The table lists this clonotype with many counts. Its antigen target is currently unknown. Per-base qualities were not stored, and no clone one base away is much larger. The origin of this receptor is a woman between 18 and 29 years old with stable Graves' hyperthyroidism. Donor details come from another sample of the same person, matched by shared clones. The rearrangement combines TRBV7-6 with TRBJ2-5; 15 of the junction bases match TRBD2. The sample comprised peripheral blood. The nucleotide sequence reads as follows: TGTGCCAGCAGCCTGGGACTAGCGGGGGGCCAAGAGACCCAGTACTTC. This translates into CASSLGLAGGQETQYF.